The 31 T cell receptor beta chains reported below all come from one sample, sequenced in a study of graft-versus-host responses after intestinal transplantation (dated by TCRdb to about 2021). The sample's time point, from its label and the paper: cells obtained before transplantation from donor or recipient. The library relied on the immunoSEQ multiplex PCR assay. TCRdb's version of the immuneACCESS table is confined to in-frame rearrangements and falls short of the full clone set. An unresolved V gene accounts for under half of the shortfall where checked; the remainder is of unknown origin. This sample holds about 35,000 clones; roughly 93% were observed only once. Of the sample, less than 25% is held by the ten largest clones. Their target antigens are unknown. The specimen comprised unstimulated CD8+ T cells sorted from spleen or lymph node cells, sampled before transplant. The receptors here all came from a human donor who was the organ donor for an intestinal transplant.

This chain connects TRBV5-4 to TRBJ2-1; a weak D match, TRBD2 (6 bases). Germline V lookup: CDR1 SGHNT, CDR2 YYREEE (reference sequence). The germline V and J ends were trimmed by 0 bases and 8 bases, with 6 bases remaining between them. This CDR3 has 12 amino acids. The chain's CDR3 is CASSLGEDEQFF. CDR3 DNA sequence: TGTGCCAGCAGCTTGGGGGAGGATGAGCAGTTCTTC.

This chain joins TRBV4-1 and TRBJ2-7; 8 bases line up with TRBD1. The germline CDR1 and CDR2 sequences are MGHRA and YSYEKL. J gave up 2 bases and V 0 bases, and 9 bases lay outside the gene matches. The CDR3 loop spans 17 amino acids. The CDR3 spells CASSQDARDRTTYEQYF. The DNA for the CDR3 is TGCGCCAGCAGCCAAGATGCCAGGGACAGGACAACCTACGAGCAGTACTTC.

This rearrangement joins TRBV5-4 to TRBJ1-1, with D perhaps matching TRBD1 (5 bases). Trimming pared 4 bases from V and 8 bases from J, leaving 21 bases between. The CDR3 length is 15 residues. Germline lookup yields CDR1 SGHNT and CDR2 YYREEE (reference sequence). The CDR3 nucleotides are TGTGCCAGCAGCCTACCCGGGGGGGGACGCTTCGAAGCTTTCTTT. This sequence encodes CASSLPGGGRFEAFF.

V usage is TRBV9 and J usage is TRBJ2-7; 10 positions agree with TRBD2. This CDR3 contains 14 residues. Germline values: CDR1 SGDLS, CDR2 YYNGEE. V trimming: 0 bases; J trimming: 6 bases; junction bases outside the gene matches: 3. The chain's CDR3 is CASSVASGRGEQYF. DNA of the CDR3: TGTGCCAGCAGCGTAGCTAGCGGGAGAGGCGAGCAGTACTTC.

This chain connects TRBV6-6 to TRBJ1-1, with TRBD1 as a possible D gene (5 bases). In germline, CDR1 is MNHNY, CDR2 SVGAGI (reference sequence). Trimming pared 4 bases from V and 1 base from J, leaving 10 bases between. The CDR3 sequence is 14 residues long. The CDR3 region is CASSFPGQNTEAFF. The CDR3 DNA reads TGTGCCAGCAGTTTCCCAGGACAGAACACTGAAGCTTTCTTT.

V and J are TRBV25-1 and TRBJ2-7, with D possibly being TRBD1 or TRBD2 (6 bases each). Deletions cut 1 base from V and 1 base from J, with 20 bases between. CDR3 length equals 18 residues. CDR1 is MGHDK, CDR2 SYGVNS, per germline. DNA for the CDR3: TGTGCCAGCAGTGAATCCCCTACAGGGCTCCGGGGGTCCTACGAGCAGTACTTC. It encodes CASSESPTGLRGSYEQYF.

V is TRBV6-1 and J is TRBJ2-7; 9 bases are a match to TRBD1. This CDR3 contains 14 residues. Trimming removed 5 bases from V and 7 bases from J; junction bases left unmatched: 9. Germline V CDR1 and CDR2: MNHNS, SASEGT. Here the CDR3 DNA reads TGTGCCAGCAGTACAGGGGGCTACACTACAGAGCAGTACTTC. Translating it yields CASSTGGYTTEQYF.

V usage is TRBV5-1 and J usage is TRBJ2-7; 9 nucleotides line up with TRBD1. Germline V gives CDR1 SGHRS, CDR2 YFSETQ. With 4 bases clipped from V and 3 bases from J, the junction kept 8 bases outside the gene matches. This CDR3 is 15 amino acids long. CDR3 sequence: CASSVGTGFGYEQYF. The CDR3 DNA follows: TGCGCCAGCAGCGTCGGGACAGGGTTCGGCTACGAGCAGTACTTC.

The chain employs TRBV27 and TRBJ2-7, with TRBD1 matching 9 bases. CDR3 length equals 14 residues. Germline assignment: CDR1 MNHEY and CDR2 SMNVEV (reference sequence). V lost 7 bases, J lost 1 base, and 5 bases stayed unmatched. CDR3 sequence reads: CASKGQGWSYEQYF. Here the CDR3 DNA reads TGTGCCAGCAAGGGACAGGGTTGGTCCTACGAGCAGTACTTC.

This chain uses TRBV4-1 with TRBJ1-4; TRBD1 agrees at 7 bases. With 0 bases clipped from V and 8 bases from J, the junction kept 3 bases outside the gene matches. Germline CDR1 is MGHRA and CDR2 is YSYEKL. This CDR3 has 14 residues. CDR3 sequence reads: CASSQEGTVEKLFF. Written as DNA, the CDR3 is TGCGCCAGCAGCCAAGAAGGGACAGTAGAAAAACTGTTTTTT.

The V gene is TRBV28, the J gene TRBJ1-6, with 9 positions matching TRBD1. Germline CDR1 and CDR2: MDHEN and SYDVKM. The V gene end was trimmed by 2 bases and the J gene end by 11 bases; junction bases not matched to a gene: 7. The CDR3 consists of 15 residues. This chain's CDR3 is CASSLSRTGVTPLHF. The DNA for the CDR3 is TGTGCCAGCAGTTTAAGTCGGACAGGGGTTACACCCCTCCACTTT.

The rearrangement links TRBV27 to TRBJ2-7; 9 bases are a match to TRBD1. Germline V gene lookup returns CDR1 MNHEY and CDR2 SMNVEV (reference sequence). Trimming at V came to 7 bases and at J to 2 bases, leaving 6 bases not matched to a gene. This CDR3 is 14 amino acids long. The chain's CDR3 is CASTQTGGPYEQYF. In nucleotides, the CDR3 is TGTGCCAGCACCCAGACAGGGGGACCCTACGAGCAGTACTTC.

V usage is TRBV27 and J usage is TRBJ1-1, with 7 bases fitting TRBD1. Germline CDR1 MNHEY, CDR2 SMNVEV (reference sequence). V lost 5 bases to trimming and J lost 5 bases; unmatched junction nucleotides: 14. The CDR3 is 16 residues long. The chain's CDR3 is CASSTALTGRVTEAFF. The CDR3 bases are TGTGCCAGCAGTACCGCTTTGACAGGGAGAGTGACTGAAGCTTTCTTT.

The gene calls are TRBV19 and TRBJ1-1; a weak D match, TRBD1 (5 bases). Per the germline V gene, CDR1 is LNHDA and CDR2 is SQIVND (reference sequence). The V gene lost 1 base and the J gene lost 5 bases, with 11 bases spanning the gap. The CDR3 has 14 amino acids. The chain's CDR3 is CASSIVGGRTEAFF. The CDR3 DNA reads as TGTGCCAGTAGTATAGTCGGGGGAAGAACTGAAGCTTTCTTT.

This chain joins TRBV27 and TRBJ2-1; the match to TRBD1 covers 8 bases. The CDR3 consists of 15 residues. Germline trimming cut 3 bases from V and 7 bases from J; bases unmatched to any gene: 8. Germline-derived CDR1 and CDR2 are MNHEY and SMNVEV (reference sequence). The CDR3 sequence is CASSLGQGAGNEQFF. CDR3 bases: TGTGCCAGCAGTTTGGGGCAGGGGGCTGGAAATGAGCAGTTCTTC.

The V and J genes are TRBV6-1 and TRBJ2-7, with 9 bases matching TRBD2. The germline CDR1 and CDR2 sequences are MNHNS and SASEGT. J was trimmed by 3 bases and V by 0 bases; bases with no gene match: 12. The CDR3 totals 18 residues. The CDR3: CASSEAFLLAGVVYEQYF. The CDR3 bases are TGTGCCAGCAGTGAAGCCTTTCTCTTAGCGGGAGTGGTCTACGAGCAGTACTTC.

The V call is TRBV9, the J call TRBJ2-7; 7 nucleotides agree with TRBD1. The CDR3 length is 15 residues. Per the germline V gene, CDR1 is SGDLS and CDR2 is YYNGEE. V trimming: 3 bases; J trimming: 3 bases; junction bases outside the gene matches: 9. The CDR3 nucleotides read TGTGCCAGCAGCGATGGGCCGACAGGGAACTACGAGCAGTACTTC. Residues: CASSDGPTGNYEQYF.

The gene calls are TRBV18 and TRBJ2-1, with D unresolved. V was trimmed by 3 bases and J by 3 bases, leaving 9 bases between them. Germline V gene sequence: CDR1 KGHSH, CDR2 LQKENI. This CDR3 contains 14 residues. DNA of the CDR3: TGTGCCAGCTCACCTGAGTCCTTCTACAATGAGCAGTTCTTC. It translates to CASSPESFYNEQFF.

The chain is built from TRBV5-2 and TRBJ1-1; no check of the table's D call, TRBD1, against the DNA was made. TRBV5-2 is given as a pseudogene. This CDR3 spans 15 amino acids. CDR3 DNA: TGTGCCAGCAGCTTAGCAGGGGGCCTAGGCACTGAAGCTTTCTTT. Protein sequence: CASSLAGGLGTEAFF.

V usage is TRBV7-9 and J usage is TRBJ2-5; 11 bases align to TRBD1. The CDR3 spans 17 residues. Trimming cost V 1 base and J 6 bases; bases outside gene matches: 10. Germline V lookup: CDR1 SEHNR, CDR2 FQNEAQ (reference sequence). CDR3 sequence: CASSLVTGTGGLKTQYF. In nucleotides, the CDR3 is TGTGCCAGCAGCTTAGTAACCGGGACAGGGGGATTGAAGACCCAGTACTTC.

This rearrangement joins TRBV28 to TRBJ2-1; D is possibly TRBD1 (6 bases). Trimming removed 6 bases from V and 6 bases from J, with 18 bases in between. The CDR3 spans 15 residues. Germline loops: CDR1 MDHEN, CDR2 SYDVKM. CDR3 amino acids: CASRPWDTTFNEQFF. CDR3 coding DNA: TGTGCCAGCAGGCCTTGGGACACTACCTTCAATGAGCAGTTCTTC.

V usage is TRBV27 and J usage is TRBJ2-2; D might be TRBD1 (6 bases). The CDR3 totals 16 residues. V lost 1 base and J 3 bases, leaving 12 bases between the germline ends. Germline CDR1 is MNHEY and CDR2 is SMNVEV (reference sequence). The CDR3 loop reads CASSLYDRRYTGELFF. The CDR3 region has the DNA TGTGCCAGCAGTTTATACGACAGGCGTTACACCGGGGAGCTGTTTTTT.

The chain uses TRBV7-6 and TRBJ2-3, with 8 nucleotides matching TRBD2. This CDR3 has 15 amino acids. Trimming cost V 5 bases and J 0 bases; bases outside gene matches: 4. Germline V gene sequence: CDR1 SGHVS, CDR2 FNYEAQ. The CDR3 DNA reads as TGTGCCAGCAGCAAACTAGCGGCTAGCACAGATACGCAGTATTTT. The encoded protein is CASSKLAASTDTQYF.

This rearrangement joins TRBV11-2 to TRBJ2-3; TRBD2 aligns across 9 bases. CDR1 and CDR2 (germline): SGHAT, FQNNGV. CDR3 length: 15 residues. The V gene end was trimmed by 1 base and the J gene end by 1 base; junction bases not matched to a gene: 0. Here the CDR3 DNA reads TGTGCCAGCAGCTTAGCTAGCGGGGGCACAGATACGCAGTATTTT. It specifies CASSLASGGTDTQYF.

V usage is TRBV4-3 and J usage is TRBJ1-2; the D is unclear. The CDR3 runs 14 residues. CDR1 is LGHNA and CDR2 is YSLEER in the germline V gene. Trimming stripped 0 bases from V and 1 base from J, with 6 bases between. The CDR3 here is CASSQEGSNYGYTF. CDR3 DNA: TGCGCCAGCAGCCAAGAGGGGAGTAACTATGGCTACACCTTC.

The J gene is TRBJ2-3, the V gene TRBV9; D is unresolved. Between the trimmed V and J ends, which lost 3 bases and 0 bases, there was a span of 8 bases. Germline values: CDR1 SGDLS, CDR2 YYNGEE. The CDR3 is made up of 14 amino acids. CDR3 sequence (DNA): TGTGCCAGCAGCGAGTACTCGAGCACAGATACGCAGTATTTT. It is translated as CASSEYSSTDTQYF.

This chain uses TRBV27 with TRBJ2-2; TRBD2 agrees at 13 bases. The CDR3 runs to 19 residues. Germline V gene data show CDR1 as MNHEY and CDR2 as SMNVEV (reference sequence). V shed 6 bases, J shed 4 bases, and the junction held 14 bases outside the gene matches. For the CDR3, the DNA is TGTGCCAGCAGCCCCCTCCCCGGACTAGCGGGAGATAGCACCGGGGAGCTGTTTTTT. Its protein is CASSPLPGLAGDSTGELFF.

The chain is built from TRBV19 and TRBJ2-1; TRBD1 matches 9 bases. The CDR3 covers 14 residues. Germline CDR1 is LNHDA and CDR2 is SQIVND (reference sequence). Losses at the gene ends were 5 bases for V and 8 bases for J; bases not matched to a gene: 7. CDR3 coding DNA: TGTGCCAGTAGTCGGGGTACAGGGGGCTATGAGCAGTTCTTC. Residues: CASSRGTGGYEQFF.

The chain recombines TRBV6-1 with TRBJ2-7; 9 bases fit TRBD1. Germline V gives CDR1 MNHNS, CDR2 SASEGT. This CDR3 comprises 14 residues. Trimming removed 5 bases from V and 3 bases from J; junction bases left unmatched: 5. The CDR3 loop is CASSWDREGYEQYF. DNA for the CDR3: TGTGCCAGCAGTTGGGACAGGGAAGGCTACGAGCAGTACTTC.

This chain links TRBV28 with TRBJ2-7; 7 bases match TRBD2. From germline, CDR1 is MDHEN and CDR2 SYDVKM. The CDR3 runs to 14 residues. J lost 2 bases, V lost 1 base, and 2 bases had no gene match. The CDR3 DNA reads as TGTGCCAGCAGTTTATTTGCGGGGGCCTACGAGCAGTACTTC. It translates to CASSLFAGAYEQYF.

Only one count was recorded for this clone. The chain has TRBV7-6 and TRBJ2-7, with TRBD2 as a possible D gene (6 bases). Trimming shortened V by 5 bases and J by 2 bases, and 13 bases separated the two germline ends. The CDR3 totals 14 residues. Germline loops: CDR1 SGHVS, CDR2 FNYEAQ. The CDR3 DNA reads as TGTGCCAGCAGCCCCAATAGCGGCCCCTACGAGCAGTACTTC. As protein: CASSPNSGPYEQYF. Based on the CDR3 plus reference TRBV7-6 and TRBJ2-7, the full variable domain is GAGVSQSPRYKVTKRGQDVALRCDPISGHVSLYWYRQALGQGPEFLTYFNYEAQQDKSGLPNDRFSAERPEGSISTLTIQRTEQRDSAMYRCASSPNSGPYEQYFGPGTRLTVT.